Shown below are 14 T cell receptor beta chains from a single sample sequenced in a study of vaccination and CD4 T cells after COVID-19. Cultured CD4+ T cells had their DNA profiled by the Oncomine TCR Beta short-read assay. TCRdb re-called the PCR reads through MiXCR, storing one row per CDR3 protein. The sample records roughly 6,300 distinct CDR3 sequences, roughly 32% being singletons. For these TCRs, the target antigens are not known. Stated treatment: roughly 10-day PBMC culture with coronavirus spike peptide pools or control peptides (ViraFEST assay). Specimen: CD4+ T cells from blood, cultured in vitro, collected after SARS-CoV-2 vaccination. These receptors all come from a human donor who had recovered from COVID-19.

This rearrangement joins TRBV7-9 to TRBJ2-1; D is perhaps TRBD1 or TRBD2 (5 bases each). V was pared by 1 base and J by 7 bases, with 8 bases between. The CDR3 loop spans 13 amino acids. Germline V gene data show CDR1 as SEHNR and CDR2 as FQNEAQ (reference sequence). CDR3 sequence reads: CASSLVGGNEQFF. The CDR3, as DNA: TGTGCCAGCAGCTTAGTTGGGGGAAATGAGCAGTTCTTC.

This clonotype was detected only a few times. This chain links TRBV25-1 with TRBJ2-5; 8 bases are a match to TRBD2. This CDR3 spans 16 amino acids. V gave up 3 bases and J gave up 4 bases; unmatched junction bases: 10. CDR1 is MGHDK, CDR2 SYGVNS, per germline. Written as DNA, the CDR3 is TGTGCCAGCAGTGATGCGGGGGGCCCGAACAGAGAGACCCAGTACTTC. Translating gives CASSDAGGPNRETQYF.

This clonotype is categorized as medium-sized. The chain links TRBV6-1 to TRBJ2-3; 11 nucleotides align to TRBD1. V lost 8 bases and J lost 3; bases outside the gene matches: 1. Germline-derived CDR1 and CDR2 are MNHNS and SASEGT. This CDR3 comprises 13 residues. CDR3 in DNA: TGTGCCAGCGGGACAGGGGGTACAGATACGCAGTATTTT. Translated, it gives CASGTGGTDTQYF.

The genes are TRBV6-5 and TRBJ1-2; possibly TRBD1 for D (6 bases). The germline gives CDR1 MNHEY, CDR2 SVGAGI. The CDR3 totals 16 residues. The ends were cut back, 0 bases at V and 4 bases at J, with 15 bases in the middle. The CDR3 DNA is TGTGCCAGCAGTTACTCTTCAGGACAGAGCTTCTATGGCTACACCTTC. Translation gives CASSYSSGQSFYGYTF.

CDR3 in DNA: TGTGCCACCAGCAGAGATTCTTGGGGGACGCCTGGGGCCAACGTCCTGACTTTC. This translates into CATSRDSWGTPGANVLTF. The chain recombines TRBV15 with TRBJ2-6; D may be TRBD1 or TRBD2 (5 bases each). Trimming took off 0 bases at V and 2 bases at J, with 14 bases between the two ends. CDR1 LNHNV and CDR2 YYDKDF come from the germline V gene (reference sequence). There are 18 residues in the CDR3.

The sample holds a few counts of this clonotype. The gene calls are TRBV7-9 and TRBJ1-1; D possibly corresponds to TRBD1 (5 bases). The CDR3 length is 13 residues. CDR1 is SEHNR and CDR2 is FQNEAQ in the germline V gene (reference sequence). Trimming removed 5 bases at V and 4 bases at J, with 11 bases between. The CDR3 DNA reads as TGTGCCAGCAGCCAGGGTGGTAGCACTGAAGCTTTCTTT. It encodes CASSQGGSTEAFF.

The chain couples TRBV10-3 to TRBJ1-5; TRBD1 aligns across 10 bases. Germline V lookup: CDR1 ENHRY, CDR2 SYGVKD. The CDR3 covers 14 residues. J was trimmed by 6 bases and V by 5 bases; bases with no gene match: 4. The CDR3 reads CAISRQGASQPQHF. CDR3 DNA: TGTGCCATCAGTAGACAGGGGGCGAGTCAGCCCCAGCATTTT.

On this clonotype: Relative to the germline gene, one junction end is altered; a read error may explain this. The V and J genes are TRBV20-1 and TRBJ1-6; D gene ambiguous. The germline gives CDR1 DFQATT, CDR2 SNEGSKA (reference sequence). The CDR3 length is 14 residues. Here the CDR3 DNA reads TGCAGTGCAGACCCGGGAACCTATAATTCACCCCCCCACTTT. Translation gives CSADPGTYNSPPHF.

V is TRBV20-1 and J is TRBJ1-5; possibly TRBD1 for D (6 bases). The ends were cut back, 5 bases at V and 2 bases at J, with 16 bases in the middle. This CDR3 is 15 amino acids long. Per germline, CDR1 DFQATT and CDR2 SNEGSKA (reference sequence). The DNA for the CDR3 is TGCAGTGCTGCAAACCCGGGACAAGGCAATCAGCCCCAGCATTTT. Its protein product is CSAANPGQGNQPQHF.

The rearrangement joins TRBV20-1 to TRBJ2-1; 12 positions agree with TRBD1. J lost 8 bases, V lost 7 bases, and 21 bases had no gene match. The CDR3 is 18 residues long. CDR1 is DFQATT, CDR2 SNEGSKA, per germline (reference sequence). The CDR3 nucleotides read TGCAGTGTCATGGGACAGGGGGCTATTAGCGGGAGGAGGCATGAGCAGTTCTTC. The encoded protein is CSVMGQGAISGRRHEQFF.

V usage is TRBV20-1 and J usage is TRBJ2-3; TRBD2 agrees at 11 bases. The CDR3 is made up of 17 amino acids. Per germline, CDR1 DFQATT and CDR2 SNEGSKA (reference sequence). V gave up 0 bases and J gave up 4 bases; unmatched junction bases: 9. CDR3 coding DNA: TGCAGTGCTAGAGATTGGGGTCCTAGCGGGGGGCCAGATACGCAGTATTTT. This encodes CSARDWGPSGGPDTQYF.

This CDR3 reads CATSDTDRVLTDTQYF. In DNA form, the CDR3 reads TGTGCCACCAGTGATACCGACAGGGTGTTGACAGATACGCAGTATTTT. The chain couples TRBV24-1 to TRBJ2-3, with TRBD1 matching over 7 bases. V lost 3 bases, J lost 3 bases, and 8 bases stayed unmatched. Per the germline V gene, CDR1 is KGHDR and CDR2 is SFDVKD. The CDR3 covers 16 residues.

The chain combines TRBV28 with TRBJ1-1; D call uncertain. The CDR3 covers 16 residues. Germline assignment: CDR1 MDHEN and CDR2 SYDVKM. V was cut by 5 bases and J by 3 bases, with 19 bases left in between. CDR3 amino acids: CASSRTQAGGHTEAFF. For the CDR3, the DNA is TGTGCCAGCAGTAGAACTCAGGCGGGAGGGCACACTGAAGCTTTCTTT.

This chain links TRBV20-1 with TRBJ2-3, with D hard to call. The germline V gene has CDR1 DFQATT and CDR2 SNEGSKA (reference sequence). Trimming removed 0 bases at V and 2 bases at J, with 15 bases between. The CDR3 length is 16 residues. The CDR3 DNA follows: TGCAGTGCTAGAGATTTCGAACAAACAGCCACAGATACGCAGTATTTT. Translated, it gives CSARDFEQTATDTQYF.